These 28 T cell receptor beta chains came from one sample sequenced in a study of siplizumab effects on memory and regulatory T cells. The table came from immunoSEQ multiplex PCR; TCRdb's copy has only in-frame clones and leaves some out. This table holds more than 75,000 clones, roughly 96% found once. What was sequenced was naive CD4+ T cells sorted from blood. These receptors came from a human donor in good health.

V usage is TRBV5-1 and J usage is TRBJ1-4; D remains unclear. Germline values: CDR1 SGHRS, CDR2 YFSETQ. Deletions cut 2 bases from V and 8 bases from J, with 10 bases between. This CDR3 has 13 amino acids. The CDR3 is CASSFTGREKLFF. CDR3 nucleotide sequence: TGCGCCAGCAGCTTTACCGGGAGGGAAAAACTGTTTTTT.

The J gene is TRBJ2-3, the V gene TRBV18, with D uncertain. The V gene's germline CDR1 is KGHSH and CDR2 LQKENI. V lost 3 bases and J 4 bases, leaving 11 bases between the germline ends. This CDR3 has 14 residues. CDR3 residues: CASSPEGLADTQYF. DNA for the CDR3: TGTGCCAGCTCACCGGAAGGGTTGGCAGATACGCAGTATTTT.

J is TRBJ1-2 and V is TRBV2; D gene unclear. Deletions cut 4 bases from V and 0 bases from J, with 3 bases between. Germline V CDR1 and CDR2: SNHLY, FYNNEI. The CDR3 loop spans 12 amino acids. CDR3 nucleotides: TGTGCCAGCAGTGTCGCTAACTATGGCTACACCTTC. It encodes CASSVANYGYTF.

The chain combines TRBV2 with TRBJ1-5; weak D call: TRBD1 (6 bases). This CDR3 has 14 amino acids. Germline values: CDR1 SNHLY, CDR2 FYNNEI. V was trimmed by 6 bases and J by 1 base, leaving 10 bases between them. The CDR3 loop is CASSEGDSNQPQHF. The CDR3 DNA follows: TGTGCCAGCAGCGAGGGGGACAGCAATCAGCCCCAGCATTTT.

The chain is built from TRBV5-1 and TRBJ1-4, with D uncertain. V gave up 0 bases and J gave up 5 bases, with 11 bases separating them. The CDR3 runs 15 residues. CDR1 SGHRS and CDR2 YFSETQ come from the germline V gene. The CDR3 bases are TGCGCCAGCAGCTTGGCGGGCACACAAAATGAAAAACTGTTTTTT. It specifies CASSLAGTQNEKLFF.

This chain connects TRBV7-9 to TRBJ2-3, with 15 bases lining up with TRBD2. The germline gives CDR1 SEHNR, CDR2 FQNEAQ (reference sequence). V shed 0 bases and J 7 bases; nucleotides not matched to a gene: 11. There are 19 residues in the CDR3. The CDR3 nucleotides read TGTGCCAGCAGCTTAGCGCCCGGGACTAGCGGGGGGCCTGGTTATACGCAGTATTTT. Translation gives CASSLAPGTSGGPGYTQYF.

The chain carries TRBV7-6 and TRBJ1-4; TRBD1 is a possible D gene (6 bases). This CDR3 is built from 14 residues. V was cut by 3 bases and J by 6 bases, with 11 bases left in between. Germline values: CDR1 SGHVS, CDR2 FNYEAQ. The CDR3 loop is CASSFRDTHEKLFF. The CDR3 coding sequence is TGTGCCAGCAGCTTCCGGGACACTCATGAAAAACTGTTTTTT.

This clone has just one count. This chain connects TRBV11-2 to TRBJ2-7; no clear D gene. This CDR3 is 11 amino acids long. The V gene lost 3 bases and the J gene lost 3 bases, with 3 bases spanning the gap. CDR1 and CDR2 (germline): SGHAT, FQNNGV. The CDR3 sequence: CASSFYYEQYF. CDR3 DNA sequence: TGTGCCAGCAGCTTCTACTACGAGCAGTACTTC.

The V gene is TRBV6-1, the J gene TRBJ1-5, with a tentative D call TRBD1 (5 bases). The CDR3 extends over 16 amino acids. V lost 3 bases, J lost 2 bases, and 14 bases lay in between. Germline CDR1 and CDR2: MNHNS and SASEGT. The CDR3 coding sequence is TGTGCCAGCAGTGAGGGAGGGGCGGGGGGCAATCAGCCCCAGCATTTT. Protein sequence: CASSEGGAGGNQPQHF.

The chain has TRBV28 and TRBJ1-1, with a weak D call TRBD1 (5 bases). V dropped 1 base and J dropped 1 base, with 10 bases sitting between them. This CDR3 has 15 amino acids. Germline CDR1 MDHEN, CDR2 SYDVKM. The CDR3 reads CASSLSAGANTEAFF. DNA of the CDR3: TGTGCCAGCAGTTTATCAGCTGGGGCGAACACTGAAGCTTTCTTT.

Only one count was recorded for this clone. V and J are TRBV28 and TRBJ2-3; D possibly corresponds to TRBD2 (5 bases). Trimming left V 3 bases short and J 1 base short, with 11 bases between. This CDR3 is 15 amino acids long. Germline V lookup: CDR1 MDHEN, CDR2 SYDVKM. CDR3 residues: CASSFNKGGTDTQYF. The CDR3 DNA sequence: TGTGCCAGCAGTTTTAATAAGGGAGGCACAGATACGCAGTATTTT.

The gene calls are TRBV15 and TRBJ1-5; 9 bases fit TRBD1. The J segment lost 5 bases and the V segment lost 1 base, leaving 3 bases of the junction unmatched. The CDR3 loop spans 15 amino acids. Germline CDR1 and CDR2: LNHNV and YYDKDF (reference sequence). CDR3 in amino acids: CATSRGGQGDQPQHF. The CDR3, as DNA: TGTGCCACCAGCAGAGGGGGACAGGGCGATCAGCCCCAGCATTTT.

The chain combines TRBV11-2 with TRBJ2-7, with D possibly matching TRBD2 (6 bases). Germline V CDR1 and CDR2: SGHAT, FQNNGV. V was pared by 6 bases and J by 2 bases, with 11 bases between. The CDR3 is 13 residues long. The CDR3 sequence is CASSSGTPYEQYF. The DNA for the CDR3 is TGTGCCAGCAGTTCCGGGACTCCCTACGAGCAGTACTTC.

The J gene is TRBJ1-2, the V gene TRBV2; unclear D gene. Germline-derived CDR1 and CDR2 are SNHLY and FYNNEI. This CDR3 has 14 amino acids. Trimming took 3 bases from V and 0 from J, leaving 8 bases between them. CDR3 protein: CASSDGLANYGYTF. In nucleotides, the CDR3 is TGTGCCAGCAGTGACGGGTTAGCTAACTATGGCTACACCTTC.

V is TRBV5-1 and J is TRBJ1-5; unclear D gene. V dropped 2 bases and J dropped 0 bases, with 15 bases sitting between them. The V gene's germline CDR1 is SGHRS and CDR2 YFSETQ. The CDR3 spans 17 residues. CDR3 in DNA: TGCGCCAGCAGCTTACAATCCGGACCCTATAGCAATCAGCCCCAGCATTTT. Its protein product is CASSLQSGPYSNQPQHF.

The chain employs TRBV11-3 and TRBJ1-1; the D gene is possibly TRBD1 (6 bases). Between the trimmed V and J ends, which lost 5 bases and 5 bases, there was a span of 12 bases. The CDR3 spans 13 residues. Germline CDR1 and CDR2: SGHNT and YENEEA. The CDR3 loop reads CASSQGGGTEAFF. The CDR3 region has the DNA TGTGCCAGCAGCCAGGGAGGGGGAACTGAAGCTTTCTTT.

The V gene is TRBV10-3, the J gene TRBJ1-4; perhaps TRBD1 as D (6 bases). Germline CDR1 reads ENHRY; CDR2 reads SYGVKD. The CDR3 covers 14 residues. Trimming removed 3 bases at V and 7 bases at J, with 12 bases between. DNA of the CDR3: TGTGCCATCAGTGATCGGGGGGCGCCTGAAAAACTGTTTTTT. It encodes CAISDRGAPEKLFF.

The chain couples TRBV18 to TRBJ2-7, with D tentatively TRBD2 (5 bases). V was cut by 4 bases and J by 6 bases, with 10 bases left in between. CDR3 length: 12 amino acids. The germline CDR1 and CDR2 sequences are KGHSH and LQKENI. The CDR3 loop reads CASSLGVIEQYF. The CDR3 region has the DNA TGTGCCAGCTCACTCGGGGTGATCGAGCAGTACTTC. The variable domain in full, with the rest retrieved from reference TRBV18 and TRBJ2-7, is NAGVMQNPRHLVRRRGQEARLRCSPMKGHSHVYWYRQLPEEGLKFMVYLQKENIIDESGMPKERFSAEFPKEGPSILRIQQVVRGDSAAYFCASSLGVIEQYFGPGTRLTVT.

V usage is TRBV5-1 and J usage is TRBJ2-7, with a tentative D call TRBD1 (6 bases). Between the trimmed V and J ends, which lost 4 bases and 0 bases, there was a span of 14 bases. CDR1 SGHRS and CDR2 YFSETQ come from the germline V gene. The CDR3 sequence is 15 residues long. The CDR3: CASSVSTGISYEQYF. Written as DNA, the CDR3 is TGCGCCAGCAGCGTTTCCACAGGGATCTCCTACGAGCAGTACTTC.

V is TRBV7-9 and J is TRBJ2-3; the D call may be TRBD1 or TRBD2 (5 bases each). CDR3 length: 16 residues. The germline V and J ends were trimmed by 5 bases and 1 base, with 16 bases remaining between them. CDR1 is SEHNR and CDR2 is FQNEAQ in the germline V gene (reference sequence). CDR3 sequence: CASSAYGALGTDTQYF. The CDR3 DNA reads TGTGCCAGCAGCGCCTACGGGGCTTTGGGCACAGATACGCAGTATTTT.

The chain carries TRBV14 and TRBJ2-5, with a possible D match to TRBD2 (7 bases). CDR3 length: 16 amino acids. Per the germline V gene, CDR1 is SGHDN and CDR2 is FVKESK. Trimming took 3 bases from V and 4 from J, leaving 18 bases between them. The CDR3 loop is CASSHLEGGFRETQYF. The CDR3 DNA reads as TGTGCCAGCAGCCACCTAGAGGGGGGGTTCCGAGAGACCCAGTACTTC. Supplemented by reference TRBV14 and TRBJ2-5, the full variable domain reads EAGVTQFPSHSVIEKGQTVTLRCDPISGHDNLYWYRRVMGKEIKFLLHFVKESKQDESGMPNNRFLAERTGGTYSTLKVQPAELEDSGVYFCASSHLEGGFRETQYFGPGTRLLVL.

This clone has only one observation. The chain links TRBV28 to TRBJ2-5; D may be TRBD1 (5 bases). The CDR3 is 12 residues long. Germline V CDR1 and CDR2: MDHEN, SYDVKM. V lost 2 bases and J lost 6, with 7 bases in between. The CDR3 DNA follows: TGTGCCAGCAGTTTAGGGGCCCAGACCCAGTACTTC. Residues: CASSLGAQTQYF.

The V call is TRBV7-2, the J call TRBJ2-7; 9 nucleotides line up with TRBD1. CDR1 is SGHTA, CDR2 FQGNSA, per germline. This CDR3 is built from 12 residues. V lost 7 bases, J lost 9 bases, and 7 bases stayed unmatched. In nucleotides, the CDR3 is TGTGCCAGCACCTCCGGGACAGGGTGGCAGTACTTC. This sequence encodes CASTSGTGWQYF.

The genes are TRBV6-5 and TRBJ1-3, with unresolved D. CDR3 size: 15 residues. Trimming took 6 bases from V and 2 from J, leaving 14 bases between them. Per the germline V gene, CDR1 is MNHEY and CDR2 is SVGAGI. The CDR3, as DNA: TGTGCCAGCAGAACCCACGGGGAGCCTGGAAACACCATATATTTT. It is translated as CASRTHGEPGNTIYF.

The V gene is TRBV7-2, the J gene TRBJ1-1; D is ambiguous. Germline lookup yields CDR1 SGHTA and CDR2 FQGNSA. V lost 2 bases and J lost 4, with 5 bases in between. The CDR3 extends over 12 amino acids. The CDR3 spells CASSLLTTEAFF. The CDR3 coding sequence is TGTGCCAGCAGCTTATTAACCACTGAAGCTTTCTTT.

The chain is built from TRBV4-1 and TRBJ1-1, with TRBD1 matching over 10 bases. CDR3 length: 16 amino acids. The V segment lost 0 bases and the J segment 5 bases; nucleotides outside the gene matches: 6. CDR1 is MGHRA, CDR2 YSYEKL, per germline. CDR3 nucleotide sequence: TGCGCCAGCAGCCAAGATCAGGACAGGGGGTGGACTGAAGCTTTCTTT. Translating gives CASSQDQDRGWTEAFF.

This chain joins TRBV20-1 and TRBJ2-1; D is undetermined. V was shortened by 8 bases and J by 4 bases, with 9 bases between the two germline ends. The CDR3 loop spans 11 amino acids. The germline V gene encodes CDR1 DFQATT and CDR2 SNEGSKA (reference sequence). The CDR3 loop is CSQYGYNEQFF. In nucleotides, the CDR3 is TGCAGTCAGTATGGGTACAATGAGCAGTTCTTC.

J is TRBJ1-4 and V is TRBV19, with D perhaps TRBD1 (5 bases). V gave up 8 bases and J gave up 5 bases, with 15 bases separating them. CDR1 is LNHDA, CDR2 SQIVND, per germline (reference sequence). This CDR3 has 14 residues. CDR3 sequence: CASAVATVNEKLFF. CDR3 sequence (DNA): TGTGCCAGTGCCGTAGCGACAGTCAATGAAAAACTGTTTTTT.